This T cell receptor (beta chain) derives from a study of early T cells in non-severe SARS-CoV-2 infection. TCRdb ran MiXCR on the 5' RACE reads and lists one entry per CDR3 protein. The top ten hold around 2.5% of the sample, which has roughly 100,000 distinct CDR3 sequences, 13% seen once. Germline assignment: CDR1 SGHKS and CDR2 YYEKEE (reference sequence). V dropped 3 bases and J dropped 7 bases, with 14 bases sitting between them. This CDR3 is 15 amino acids long. By proportion, this clonotype is medium-sized. The source of this sequence is an adult who was a healthcare worker with PCR-confirmed SARS-CoV-2 infection or an uninfected control (not recorded which). V gene TRBV5-5 combines with J gene TRBJ1-6, with D perhaps matching TRBD1 (6 bases). Sequenced input: whole blood. The DNA for the CDR3 is TGTGCCAGCAGCTCTTTAACAGGGAACAATTCACCCCTCCACTTT. This sequence encodes CASSSLTGNNSPLHF.